This T cell receptor (beta chain) is from a study of CD8 T cells in ankylosing spondylitis. Overall study findings and caveats: Significant enrichment of disease-linked clones was reported in matched ankylosing spondylitis synovial fluid. Peripheral blood samples showed relatively rare disease-linked clones, and these clones were CD8+. A subset of motif variants has previously been described in the synovial fluid and blood of reactive arthritis.

The CDR3 is 14 amino acids. The V end lost 5 bases, the J end lost 3 bases, and 11 bases lay between the germline ends. From germline, CDR1 is KGHDR and CDR2 SFDVKD. This clonotype came up many times. Its antigen remains unidentified. Quantitative molecular-barcoded 5'-RACE generated the TCR beta libraries. MiXCR was run by TCRdb on the 5' RACE reads, yielding one entry per CDR3 protein. The data hold over 95,000 distinct CDR3 sequences, with roughly 8.3% observed a single time. This chain joins TRBV24-1 and TRBJ2-3; the D gene could be TRBD1 or TRBD2 (5 bases each). The receptor comes from a male donor with ankylosing spondylitis or in good health (not recorded which). Material: blood, either unsorted or a sorted T cell fraction (not recorded which). The CDR3 DNA follows: TGTGCCACCAGTGGGGACGCTGGGACAGATACGCAGTATTTT. Its protein product is CATSGDAGTDTQYF.